Presented here are 15 T cell receptor beta chains from one specimen sequenced in a study of T cells after somatic rescue of genetic block. Produced via immunoSEQ multiplex PCR; TCRdb's table is partial and in-frame only. Of approximately 110,000 clones in the sample, around nine tenths were seen once. What was sequenced was peripheral blood mononuclear cells (PBMCs). The source of these receptors is a woman aged 18-29 years.

CDR3 residues: CATSRTGWDGYTF. CDR3 sequence (DNA): TGTGCCACCAGCAGGACAGGGTGGGATGGCTACACCTTC. This chain connects TRBV15 to TRBJ1-2; TRBD1 matches 7 bases. V shed 3 bases and J 6 bases; nucleotides not matched to a gene: 4. CDR1 is LNHNV and CDR2 is YYDKDF in the germline V gene (reference sequence). The CDR3 is 13 residues long. Using reference TRBV15 and TRBJ1-2 for the parts outside the CDR3, the full variable domain is DAMVIQNPRYQVTQFGKPVTLSCSQTLNHNVMYWYQQKSSQAPKLLFHYYDKDFNNEADTPDNFQSRRPNTSFCFLDIRSPGLGDTAMYLCATSRTGWDGYTFGSGTRLTVV.

J is TRBJ1-2 and V is TRBV5-4, with D perhaps matching TRBD1 (6 bases). Germline CDR1 is SGHNT and CDR2 is YYREEE (reference sequence). The V end was cut by 1 base, the J end by 4 bases, with 11 bases between. There are 14 residues in the CDR3. CDR3: CASSLSGESYGYTF. The CDR3 DNA follows: TGTGCCAGCAGCTTGTCAGGGGAAAGCTATGGCTACACCTTC.

J is TRBJ1-1 and V is TRBV5-1; D is ambiguous. Trimming cost V 4 bases and J 4 bases, with 14 bases left between them. The CDR3 covers 14 residues. The germline CDR1 and CDR2 sequences are SGHRS and YFSETQ. The CDR3 DNA is TGCGCCAGCAGCGTGACGGCTAGGGTCACTGAAGCTTTCTTT. Translated: CASSVTARVTEAFF.

This clone turned up a few times. The chain joins TRBV7-2 to TRBJ2-7, with D uncertain. CDR1 and CDR2 from the germline V gene are SGHTA and FQGNSA. The CDR3 covers 12 residues. V was shortened by 5 bases and J by 4 bases, with 9 bases between the two germline ends. The CDR3 region is CASSRLEYEQYF. As DNA, the CDR3 is TGTGCCAGCAGCCGATTAGAGTACGAGCAGTACTTC.

The chain joins TRBV9 to TRBJ1-1; possibly TRBD1 for D (5 bases). Germline V lookup: CDR1 SGDLS, CDR2 YYNGEE. The CDR3 is 14 amino acids. Trimming left V 5 bases short and J 0 bases short, with 11 bases between. CDR3: CASSPGSLNTEAFF. The CDR3 DNA is TGTGCCAGCAGTCCAGGGTCCCTGAACACTGAAGCTTTCTTT. Based on the CDR3 plus reference TRBV9 and TRBJ1-1, the full variable domain is DSGVTQTPKHLITATGQRVTLRCSPRSGDLSVYWYQQSLDQGLQFLIQYYNGEERAKGNILERFSAQQFPDLHSELNLSSLELGDSALYFCASSPGSLNTEAFFGQGTRLTVV.

The chain combines TRBV27 with TRBJ2-3; TRBD1 or TRBD2 may be the D gene (5 bases each). V lost 2 bases and J lost 2, with 8 bases in between. Germline loops: CDR1 MNHEY, CDR2 SMNVEV (reference sequence). This CDR3 has 14 residues. The CDR3 DNA follows: TGTGCCAGCAGTTTAAGGGACCACACAGATACGCAGTATTTT. Translation: CASSLRDHTDTQYF.

The count of this clone is one. J is TRBJ2-3 and V is TRBV7-2; D is unresolved. The germline CDR1 and CDR2 sequences are SGHTA and FQGNSA. The length of the CDR3 is 13 residues. V dropped 3 bases and J dropped 2 bases, with 6 bases sitting between them. CDR3 coding DNA: TGTGCCAGCAGCTTTGTAACCACAGATACGCAGTATTTT. It translates to CASSFVTTDTQYF.

The chain carries TRBV4-1 and TRBJ2-7; the D call may be TRBD1 or TRBD2 (5 bases each). The CDR3 has 15 amino acids. CDR1 is MGHRA and CDR2 is YSYEKL in the germline V gene. V was clipped by 1 base and J by 6 bases, with 16 bases between them. CDR3 coding DNA: TGCGCCAGCAGCCAAGTGGAGGACCCAGGGCGCGAGCAGTACTTC. Translating gives CASSQVEDPGREQYF.

This clone was seen a handful of times. This CDR3 reads CASSFGGTEAFF. As DNA, the CDR3 is TGTGCCAGCAGTTTTGGTGGCACTGAAGCTTTCTTT. The chain employs TRBV28 and TRBJ1-1; D gene uncertain. V shed 3 bases and J shed 4 bases, with 6 bases lying between them. This CDR3 spans 12 amino acids. Germline V gene lookup returns CDR1 MDHEN and CDR2 SYDVKM. The complete variable domain, with remaining parts taken from reference TRBV28 and TRBJ1-1, reads DVKVTQSSRYLVKRTGEKVFLECVQDMDHENMFWYRQDPGLGLRLIYFSYDVKMKEKGDIPEGYSVSREKKERFSLILESASTNQTSMYLCASSFGGTEAFFGQGTRLTVV.

The chain is built from TRBV15 and TRBJ1-2, with 10 nucleotides matching TRBD1. The CDR3 spans 13 residues. V lost 5 bases to trimming and J lost 6 bases; unmatched junction nucleotides: 3. Per the germline V gene, CDR1 is LNHNV and CDR2 is YYDKDF (reference sequence). The DNA of the CDR3 is TGTGCCACCAGCCAGGACAGGGGGGATGGCTACACCTTC. Its translation is CATSQDRGDGYTF.

This rearrangement joins TRBV29-1 to TRBJ2-7, with a possible D match to TRBD1 (5 bases). V dropped 6 bases and J dropped 0 bases, with 15 bases sitting between them. The CDR3 totals 14 residues. Germline assignment: CDR1 SQVTM and CDR2 ANQGSEA. The CDR3 loop is CSVTRGLSSYEQYF. The CDR3 DNA is TGCAGCGTCACAAGGGGCCTTAGCTCCTACGAGCAGTACTTC.

The chain recombines TRBV29-1 with TRBJ1-1; D unclear. Germline V CDR1 and CDR2: SQVTM, ANQGSEA. This CDR3 comprises 10 residues. V lost 4 bases to trimming and J lost 4 bases, with 4 bases between them. DNA for the CDR3: TGCAGCGTTGTGGGCACTGAAGCTTTCTTT. Its protein is CSVVGTEAFF.

The chain uses TRBV2 and TRBJ1-1; a weak D match, TRBD1 (5 bases). Germline V lookup: CDR1 SNHLY, CDR2 FYNNEI. The CDR3 totals 14 residues. V was trimmed by 6 bases and J by 1 base, leaving 12 bases between them. CDR3 nucleotide sequence: TGTGCCAGCAGGTTTGACAGTAAGAACACTGAAGCTTTCTTT. This codes for CASRFDSKNTEAFF.

The chain couples TRBV5-5 to TRBJ1-5; D remains ambiguous. V was cut by 0 bases and J by 4 bases, with 2 bases left in between. This CDR3 has 12 residues. The V gene's germline CDR1 is SGHKS and CDR2 YYEKEE (reference sequence). CDR3 sequence (DNA): TGTGCCAGCAGCTTGGGTAATCAGCCCCAGCATTTT. Translating gives CASSLGNQPQHF.

The genes are TRBV4-3 and TRBJ2-3; TRBD2 might be the D (6 bases). V lost 0 bases and J lost 5, with 6 bases in between. This CDR3 comprises 13 residues. Germline V gene sequence: CDR1 LGHNA, CDR2 YSLEER. The CDR3 DNA sequence: TGCGCCAGCAGCCAAGAGGGGGGAGATACGCAGTATTTT. It is translated as CASSQEGGDTQYF.